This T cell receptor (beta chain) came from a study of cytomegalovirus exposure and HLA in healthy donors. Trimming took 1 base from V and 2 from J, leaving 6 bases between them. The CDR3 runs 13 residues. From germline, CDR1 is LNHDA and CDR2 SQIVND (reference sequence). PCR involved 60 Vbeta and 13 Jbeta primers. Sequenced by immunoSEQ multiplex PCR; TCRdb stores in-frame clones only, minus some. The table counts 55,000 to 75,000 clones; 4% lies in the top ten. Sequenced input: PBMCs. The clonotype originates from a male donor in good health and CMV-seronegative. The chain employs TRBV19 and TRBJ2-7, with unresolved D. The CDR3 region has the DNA TGTGCCAGTAGTATAGGGCCGACCTACGAGCAGTACTTC. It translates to CASSIGPTYEQYF.